A single sample is the source of the 14 T cell receptor beta chains below, sequenced in a study of blood T cell repertoires in COVID-19. The assay was immunoSEQ multiplex PCR, and TCRdb's table has in-frame clones only and misses some. Among around 200,000 clones, 86% were seen once, and the ten largest hold about 4%. The sample was PBMCs or T cells enriched from blood (not recorded which). These receptors came from a middle-aged woman with acute COVID-19.

This chain uses TRBV19 with TRBJ1-2; tentative D call: TRBD1 (5 bases). V was shortened by 7 bases and J by 4 bases, with 13 bases between the two germline ends. The CDR3 covers 13 residues. Germline V gene sequence: CDR1 LNHDA, CDR2 SQIVND (reference sequence). Written as DNA, the CDR3 is TGTGCCAGTAAAGGCAGGGTTATCTATGGCTACACCTTC. This sequence encodes CASKGRVIYGYTF.

The sample holds one count of this clone. The chain combines TRBV19 with TRBJ1-1, with D possibly being TRBD1 (5 bases). Germline V gives CDR1 LNHDA, CDR2 SQIVND (reference sequence). This CDR3 contains 13 residues. V was shortened by 4 bases and J by 3 bases, with 9 bases between the two germline ends. The CDR3 loop reads CASSTRQHTEAFF. In DNA form, the CDR3 reads TGTGCCAGTAGTACACGACAGCACACTGAAGCTTTCTTT. Using reference TRBV19 and TRBJ1-1 for the parts outside the CDR3, the full variable domain is DGGITQSPKYLFRKEGQNVTLSCEQNLNHDAMYWYRQDPGQGLRLIYYSQIVNDFQKGDIAEGYSVSREKKESFPLTVTSAQKNPTAFYLCASSTRQHTEAFFGQGTRLTVV.

The J gene is TRBJ1-2, the V gene TRBV18; D gene ambiguous. V was pared by 2 bases and J by 6 bases, with 16 bases between. Germline V gives CDR1 KGHSH, CDR2 LQKENI. The CDR3 covers 15 residues. DNA of the CDR3: TGTGCCAGCTCACCAGGAACCGGTAGCATCGATGGCTACACCTTC. Protein sequence: CASSPGTGSIDGYTF. The whole variable domain, remainder taken from reference TRBV18 and TRBJ1-2, is NAGVMQNPRHLVRRRGQEARLRCSPMKGHSHVYWYRQLPEEGLKFMVYLQKENIIDESGMPKERFSAEFPKEGPSILRIQQVVRGDSAAYFCASSPGTGSIDGYTFGSGTRLTVV.

This CDR3 reads CASSAGIGGMNTEAFF. CDR3 DNA sequence: TGTGCCAGCAGCGCTGGAATAGGGGGCATGAACACTGAAGCTTTCTTT. V is TRBV9 and J is TRBJ1-1, with 7 bases aligning to TRBD1. CDR3 length: 16 amino acids. Germline assignment: CDR1 SGDLS and CDR2 YYNGEE. V lost 3 bases, J lost 0 bases, and 8 bases stayed unmatched.

The V call is TRBV5-5, the J call TRBJ1-2; 9 positions match TRBD1. V trimming: 3 bases; J trimming: 8 bases; junction bases outside the gene matches: 8. Germline CDR1 and CDR2: SGHKS and YYEKEE (reference sequence). The CDR3 runs to 14 residues. The CDR3 region is CASSSRTGVRGYTF. In nucleotides, the CDR3 is TGTGCCAGCAGCTCGAGGACAGGGGTGCGGGGCTACACCTTC.

The gene calls are TRBV9 and TRBJ2-3; D unresolved. V lost 0 bases to trimming and J lost 0 bases, with 11 bases between them. The CDR3 covers 16 residues. The germline CDR1 and CDR2 sequences are SGDLS and YYNGEE. CDR3 residues: CASSVEAAASTDTQYF. CDR3 DNA sequence: TGTGCCAGCAGCGTAGAGGCGGCAGCTAGCACAGATACGCAGTATTTT.

The chain employs TRBV3-1 (or the pseudogene TRBV3-2) and TRBJ1-5; 11 nucleotides agree with TRBD1. CDR1 LGHDT and CDR2 YNNKEL come from the germline V gene (reference sequence). This CDR3 has 19 residues. V was pared by 0 bases and J by 6 bases, with 13 bases of the junction left unmatched. CDR3 nucleotide sequence: TGTGCCAGCAGCCAAGATCTTCCCTCAGGGACAGGGGGTAGTCAGCCCCAGCATTTT. It codes for CASSQDLPSGTGGSQPQHF.

This clone was recorded a few times. This rearrangement joins TRBV6-1 to TRBJ1-2; possibly TRBD1 for D (6 bases). The V and J ends lost 3 bases and 4 bases respectively, with 12 bases between them. Germline values: CDR1 MNHNS, CDR2 SASEGT. This CDR3 spans 14 amino acids. CDR3 DNA sequence: TGTGCCAGCAGTGAGCGAATCAGGGGCTATGGCTACACCTTC. Its protein is CASSERIRGYGYTF.

The chain couples TRBV9 to TRBJ1-3; D may be TRBD1 (5 bases). Germline V gene data show CDR1 as SGDLS and CDR2 as YYNGEE. Deletions cut 2 bases from V and 0 bases from J, with 12 bases between. The CDR3 consists of 16 residues. CDR3 loop: CASSVGRTNSGNTIYF. The DNA of the CDR3 is TGTGCCAGCAGCGTCGGGCGGACAAACTCTGGAAACACCATATATTTT.

This clone was observed a few times. The V and J genes are TRBV19 and TRBJ2-2, with D perhaps TRBD2 (6 bases). This CDR3 has 15 residues. V dropped 9 bases and J dropped 1 base, with 15 bases sitting between them. Germline lookup yields CDR1 LNHDA and CDR2 SQIVND (reference sequence). CDR3 sequence reads: CASTATGVNTGELFF. The DNA of the CDR3 is TGTGCCAGCACCGCGACGGGGGTGAACACCGGGGAGCTGTTTTTT.

V gene TRBV9 combines with J gene TRBJ1-2; the match to TRBD1 covers 10 bases. The CDR3 is 13 amino acids. Trimming removed 5 bases from V and 8 bases from J; junction bases left unmatched: 6. Per germline, CDR1 SGDLS and CDR2 YYNGEE. The CDR3 DNA sequence: TGTGCCAGCAGAACCGGGACAGGGGACGGCTACACCTTC. Protein product: CASRTGTGDGYTF.

V gene TRBV29-1 combines with J gene TRBJ1-2; 7 bases line up with TRBD1. Trimming took 7 bases from V and 4 from J; bases not matched to a gene: 3. The CDR3 totals 11 residues. Germline V gene data show CDR1 as SQVTM and CDR2 as ANQGSEA. The CDR3 nucleotides read TGCAGCGCCGGACAGGCCTATGGCTACACCTTC. Its translation is CSAGQAYGYTF.

This clone was observed a single time. V and J are TRBV19 and TRBJ1-1; 9 nucleotides line up with TRBD1. Germline V gene sequence: CDR1 LNHDA, CDR2 SQIVND (reference sequence). CDR3 length: 15 amino acids. V was clipped by 6 bases and J by 1 base; unmatched bases: 6. CDR3 protein: CASSPTGGWNTEAFF. The CDR3 bases are TGTGCCAGTAGCCCTACAGGGGGCTGGAACACTGAAGCTTTCTTT.

The rearrangement joins TRBV30 to TRBJ2-3; D possibly corresponds to TRBD1 (5 bases). Between the trimmed V and J ends, which lost 2 bases and 14 bases, there was a span of 20 bases. CDR3 size: 13 residues. Looked up from germline, CDR1 is GTSNPN and CDR2 is SVGIG (reference sequence). The CDR3 loop reads CAWSRTTAPAPYF. Written as DNA, the CDR3 is TGTGCCTGGAGTCGAACGACAGCCCCGGCCCCGTATTTT.